This T cell receptor beta chain was identified in a study of neurological immune-mediated disorders. Study results and caveats: The study phylogenetically grouped the repertoires of 18 of 34 multiple sclerosis patients into one related-CDR3 cluster, a possible signature. As far as clinical or MRI features were concerned, none was associated with the multiple sclerosis repertoire cluster.

Where libraries were unsorted, they were derived from 2 million PBMCs stored at -80 degrees C. Germline V lookup: CDR1 MNHNY, CDR2 SVGAGI (reference sequence). V dropped 9 bases and J dropped 2 bases, with 13 bases sitting between them. The CDR3 runs to 13 residues. This clonotype was seen many times. Its antigen remains unidentified. One entry per CDR3 protein, called by TCRdb with MiXCR from the 5' RACE reads. The table has tens of thousands of distinct CDR3 sequences, about 3.8% seen once; the top ten hold approximately 5.9%. The receptor was derived from a man aged 55 to 70 with multiple sclerosis. Sequencing input: PBMCs. This rearrangement joins TRBV6-6 to TRBJ1-1, with D possibly being TRBD1 (6 bases). CDR3 DNA: TGTGCCAGTGCCGGGACATCAAACACTGAAGCTTTCTTT. Encoded protein: CASAGTSNTEAFF.